A single sample is the source of the 27 T cell receptor beta chains below, sequenced in a study of human T cells and chemical hapten exposure. TCRdb independently ran MiXCR on the RACE reads; one entry per CDR3 protein. The repertoire has fewer than 300,000 distinct CDR3 sequences, roughly 8.9% of them found once; the top ten carry approximately 2.2%. Time point specified: pre-sensitization, week 0. Treatment noted: therapeutic diphenylcyclopropenone sensitization with weekly scalp DPC. Sequenced here: whole blood, sampled in connection with sensitization to the hapten diphenylcyclopropenone (DPC). These receptors all come from a woman aged 40-49 years with alopecia areata. Some clones in this sample may be carry-over from other donors' samples.

This clonotype came up a few times. The chain combines TRBV20-1 with TRBJ2-3, with 8 bases identical to TRBD1. Germline loops: CDR1 DFQATT, CDR2 SNEGSKA (reference sequence). V lost 3 bases and J lost 4; bases outside the gene matches: 3. The CDR3 has 13 amino acids. The chain's CDR3 is CSARAQGADTQYF. The CDR3 DNA reads as TGCAGTGCTAGGGCACAGGGGGCAGATACGCAGTATTTT.

This clonotype was detected ten times or more. The chain employs TRBV28 and TRBJ1-5; D remains ambiguous. Germline lookup yields CDR1 MDHEN and CDR2 SYDVKM. V gave up 7 bases and J gave up 0 bases, with 13 bases separating them. CDR3 length: 15 amino acids. The CDR3 reads CASNWGGYSNQPQHF. The CDR3 DNA follows: TGTGCCAGCAACTGGGGTGGCTATAGCAATCAGCCCCAGCATTTT.

The V and J genes are TRBV28 and TRBJ1-1; the match to TRBD1 covers 8 bases. Germline lookup yields CDR1 MDHEN and CDR2 SYDVKM. This CDR3 is 13 amino acids long. Trimming cost V 8 bases and J 8 bases; bases outside gene matches: 10. The CDR3 coding sequence is TGTGCCAGCCGCCCGGGACAGGAGTGGGAAGCTTTCTTT. The encoded protein is CASRPGQEWEAFF.

DNA for the CDR3: TGTGCCAGCAGCCAGGGACTAGCGGGAGGCTCCTACAATGAGCAGTTCTTC. Translation gives CASSQGLAGGSYNEQFF. This rearrangement joins TRBV11-2 to TRBJ2-1, with 15 bases fitting TRBD2. The CDR3 sequence is 17 residues long. V was clipped by 5 bases and J by 0 bases; unmatched bases: 2. Germline assignment: CDR1 SGHAT and CDR2 FQNNGV.

The gene calls are TRBV9 and TRBJ2-5; D is perhaps TRBD1 or TRBD2 (5 bases each). The ends were cut back, 0 bases at V and 5 bases at J, with 17 bases in the middle. Germline loops: CDR1 SGDLS, CDR2 YYNGEE. There are 16 residues in the CDR3. The CDR3 reads CASSVAPGGVPETQYF. CDR3 DNA: TGTGCCAGCAGCGTAGCCCCTGGGGGTGTACCGGAGACCCAGTACTTC.

This clonotype was seen repeatedly, ten times or more. The chain joins TRBV12-3 or TRBV12-4 to TRBJ2-7; D not resolved. Deletions cut 4 bases from V and 2 bases from J, with 3 bases between. The CDR3 has 11 residues. The CDR3 region has the DNA TGTGCCAGCAGTTCGCCCTACGAGCAGTACTTC. As protein: CASSSPYEQYF.

The chain employs TRBV18 and TRBJ1-5, with D perhaps TRBD1 (5 bases). CDR1 is KGHSH, CDR2 LQKENI, per germline. Trimming left V 3 bases short and J 7 bases short, with 16 bases between. This CDR3 contains 15 residues. CDR3 in amino acids: CASSPSQDGGQPQHF. Written as DNA, the CDR3 is TGTGCCAGCTCACCGTCCCAGGACGGGGGGCAGCCCCAGCATTTT.

V is TRBV6-5 and J is TRBJ1-1, with a weak D call TRBD1 (6 bases). The germline CDR1 and CDR2 sequences are MNHEY and SVGAGI. Between the trimmed V and J ends, which lost 4 bases and 1 base, there was a span of 10 bases. The CDR3 runs to 14 residues. CDR3: CASSWRGQNTEAFF. The CDR3 nucleotides are TGTGCCAGCAGTTGGCGGGGACAGAACACTGAAGCTTTCTTT.

The chain joins TRBV12-3 or TRBV12-4 to TRBJ1-2; D gene ambiguous. The V gene lost 8 bases and the J gene lost 4 bases, with 20 bases spanning the gap. The CDR3 loop spans 15 amino acids. The CDR3 reads CASRSGRLGGYGYTF. CDR3 in DNA: TGTGCCAGCCGCTCTGGTAGATTAGGCGGCTATGGCTACACCTTC.

This clonotype was seen more than once but under ten times. The rearrangement joins TRBV29-1 to TRBJ2-1, with 8 bases that match TRBD1. Germline trimming cut 7 bases from V and 6 bases from J; bases unmatched to any gene: 8. The germline gives CDR1 SQVTM, CDR2 ANQGSEA. The CDR3 spans 13 residues. In DNA, the CDR3 is TGCAGCGAGGGAGGACAGGGAGTCAATGAGCAGTTCTTC. Protein product: CSEGGQGVNEQFF.

There are many counts of this clonotype. The V call is TRBV7-2, the J call TRBJ2-4; unclear D gene. CDR1 and CDR2 from the germline V gene are SGHTA and FQGNSA. The CDR3 is 12 amino acids. Trimming removed 5 bases at V and 12 bases at J, with 14 bases between. CDR3: CASSPTGRDQYF. DNA of the CDR3: TGTGCCAGCAGCCCTACCGGACGCGATCAGTACTTC.

This clonotype was observed a handful of times. The rearrangement links TRBV7-2 to TRBJ1-1, with D perhaps TRBD1 (5 bases). The CDR3 covers 13 residues. The germline CDR1 and CDR2 sequences are SGHTA and FQGNSA. Trimming took off 5 bases at V and 8 bases at J, with 15 bases between the two ends. CDR3 nucleotide sequence: TGTGCCAGCAGCCCCGGTCTTAACAGGGAAGCTTTCTTT. The encoded protein is CASSPGLNREAFF.

V gene TRBV29-1 combines with J gene TRBJ1-1; the match to TRBD1 covers 9 bases. CDR1 SQVTM and CDR2 ANQGSEA come from the germline V gene. Trimming cost V 7 bases and J 6 bases; bases outside gene matches: 6. This CDR3 region has 12 residues. The CDR3, as DNA: TGCAGCGGCCGACAGGGGGAGTCTGAAGCTTTCTTT. Amino acid sequence: CSGRQGESEAFF.

Only a few counts were recorded for this clonotype. This chain joins TRBV20-1 and TRBJ2-1; maybe TRBD1 (6 bases). The germline CDR1 and CDR2 sequences are DFQATT and SNEGSKA (reference sequence). Trimming left V 3 bases short and J 0 bases short, with 15 bases between. CDR3 length: 16 residues. The CDR3 spells CSASDLQGNSYNEQFF. The CDR3 DNA reads TGCAGTGCTAGTGACTTACAGGGAAACTCCTACAATGAGCAGTTCTTC.

The chain employs TRBV5-1 and TRBJ1-2; D gene uncertain. The CDR3 is 15 amino acids. The ends were cut back, 1 base at V and 4 bases at J, with 14 bases in the middle. Germline CDR1 reads SGHRS; CDR2 reads YFSETQ. This chain's CDR3 is CASSLSESAPYGYTF. In DNA, the CDR3 is TGCGCCAGCAGCTTGTCAGAGTCAGCACCCTATGGCTACACCTTC.

This clonotype showed up many times. The chain has TRBV20-1 and TRBJ2-1, with 12 bases fitting TRBD2. The CDR3 covers 15 residues. The J segment lost 8 bases and the V segment lost 5 bases, leaving 10 bases of the junction unmatched. Per germline, CDR1 DFQATT and CDR2 SNEGSKA (reference sequence). Here the CDR3 reads CSASRTSGTLDEQFF. CDR3 sequence (DNA): TGCAGTGCTTCACGGACTAGCGGGACCCTAGATGAGCAGTTCTTC.

This chain uses TRBV5-4 with TRBJ1-1; unclear D gene. The V gene lost 4 bases and the J gene lost 0 bases, with 13 bases spanning the gap. CDR3 length equals 15 residues. Germline loops: CDR1 SGHNT, CDR2 YYREEE (reference sequence). Here the CDR3 reads CASSPGPSVNTEAFF. CDR3 bases: TGTGCCAGCAGCCCCGGTCCTTCTGTGAACACTGAAGCTTTCTTT.

This clonotype showed up many times. The rearrangement uses TRBV2 and TRBJ1-4; 7 nucleotides line up with TRBD1. The germline CDR1 and CDR2 sequences are SNHLY and FYNNEI. The CDR3 extends over 14 amino acids. The ends lost 4 bases at V and 8 bases at J; junction bases unmatched: 7. CDR3 region: CASSVLGQVEKLFF. The DNA for the CDR3 is TGTGCCAGCAGTGTTCTCGGACAGGTCGAAAAACTGTTTTTT.

This clonotype appeared a few times. CDR3 coding DNA: TGTGCCATCAGTGAGTCCCCCGAGGACCGGAGTTCACCCCTCCACTTT. As protein: CAISESPEDRSSPLHF. J is TRBJ1-6 and V is TRBV10-3; D remains ambiguous. This CDR3 contains 16 residues. The germline V gene has CDR1 ENHRY and CDR2 SYGVKD. V lost 0 bases, J lost 9 bases, and 15 bases lay in between.

The CDR3 bases are TGTGCCAGCAGCCCTATTACAGGGGTTAGTCAGCCCCAGCATTTT. Translated: CASSPITGVSQPQHF. The V gene is TRBV7-9, the J gene TRBJ1-5; 7 positions agree with TRBD1. The CDR3 runs to 15 residues. The V gene end was trimmed by 5 bases and the J gene end by 6 bases; junction bases not matched to a gene: 10. Germline CDR1 and CDR2: SEHNR and FQNEAQ (reference sequence).

This clonotype was observed a handful of times. The rearrangement uses TRBV5-1 and TRBJ1-6; D possibly corresponds to TRBD1 (6 bases). CDR1 and CDR2 (germline): SGHRS, YFSETQ. The CDR3 is 17 residues long. Trimming removed 0 bases from V and 5 bases from J, with 15 bases in between. The CDR3 region has the DNA TGCGCCAGCAGCTTGGAGGCAGGGGTGACCAATAATTCACCCCTCCACTTT. It codes for CASSLEAGVTNNSPLHF.

The rearrangement joins TRBV27 to TRBJ2-1; D is tentatively TRBD1 or TRBD2 (5 bases each). The CDR3 length is 16 residues. CDR1 is MNHEY, CDR2 SMNVEV, per germline (reference sequence). The V end lost 5 bases, the J end lost 12 bases, and 26 bases lay between the germline ends. CDR3 residues: CASSTFSGLFLSRQFF. The CDR3 coding sequence is TGTGCCAGCAGTACGTTTTCGGGGCTATTCCTAAGTCGGCAGTTCTTC.

This clonotype was observed a few times. This chain links TRBV5-1 with TRBJ1-1; D is possibly TRBD1 (5 bases). Germline V CDR1 and CDR2: SGHRS, YFSETQ. The CDR3 has 14 residues. V dropped 5 bases and J dropped 4 bases, with 15 bases sitting between them. In nucleotides, the CDR3 is TGCGCCAGCAGGACTCCCCCGAGGGGCACTGAAGCTTTCTTT. As protein: CASRTPPRGTEAFF.

This clonotype was seen a handful of times. The chain joins TRBV28 to TRBJ2-7, with 7 bases fitting TRBD1. This CDR3 comprises 14 residues. V trimming: 6 bases; J trimming: 4 bases; junction bases outside the gene matches: 9. CDR1 is MDHEN, CDR2 SYDVKM, per germline. CDR3 sequence reads: CASSPPTGKYEQYF. The CDR3 DNA reads as TGTGCCAGCAGCCCCCCGACAGGGAAATACGAGCAGTACTTC.

This clonotype has just a few counts. The J gene is TRBJ1-2, the V gene TRBV28, with D maybe TRBD1 (6 bases). Germline V gene sequence: CDR1 MDHEN, CDR2 SYDVKM. The CDR3 spans 13 residues. V lost 11 bases to trimming and J lost 2 bases, with 15 bases between them. CDR3 in DNA: TGTGCCGGGGGGCAGGTCAACAACTATGGCTACACCTTC. Translating gives CAGGQVNNYGYTF.

The rearrangement links TRBV11-3 to TRBJ2-5, with D unclear. This CDR3 region has 14 residues. V lost 1 base to trimming and J lost 5 bases, with 11 bases between them. The germline CDR1 and CDR2 sequences are SGHNT and YENEEA. The CDR3 nucleotides are TGTGCCAGCAGCTTAGGGACCCCCGGTGAGACCCAGTACTTC. Residues: CASSLGTPGETQYF.

V is TRBV24-1 and J is TRBJ1-4; D is unresolved. V lost 3 bases and J lost 4, with 8 bases in between. In germline, CDR1 is KGHDR, CDR2 SFDVKD. This CDR3 region has 14 residues. In nucleotides, the CDR3 is TGTGCCACCAGTGATCCGACGGATAATGAAAAACTGTTTTTT. This sequence encodes CATSDPTDNEKLFF.